What follows are 31 T cell receptor beta chains derived from one specimen sequenced in a study of blood T cell repertoires in COVID-19. Assay used: immunoSEQ multiplex PCR; TCRdb lists only in-frame clones, some missing. Here the sample spans about 120,000 clones, around 83% being singletons. Source material: PBMCs or T cells enriched from blood (not recorded which). These receptors were obtained from a woman in her twenties or thirties who had recovered from COVID-19.

This clone came up a few times. The V and J genes are TRBV6-5 and TRBJ1-2; 9 bases are a match to TRBD1. V was clipped by 2 bases and J by 2 bases; unmatched bases: 0. The CDR3 contains 14 residues. CDR1 MNHEY and CDR2 SVGAGI come from the germline V gene. CDR3 nucleotides: TGTGCCAGCAGTTACGACAGGGGGAACTATGGCTACACCTTC. Residues: CASSYDRGNYGYTF.

The chain uses TRBV18 and TRBJ1-2, with 10 bases lining up with TRBD1. CDR3 length: 13 amino acids. Looked up from germline, CDR1 is KGHSH and CDR2 is LQKENI. Trimming at V came to 0 bases and at J to 12 bases, leaving 4 bases not matched to a gene. The CDR3 spells CASSPPDRGQHTF. As DNA, the CDR3 is TGTGCCAGCTCACCACCCGACAGGGGGCAGCACACCTTC. The whole variable domain, remainder taken from reference TRBV18 and TRBJ1-2, is NAGVMQNPRHLVRRRGQEARLRCSPMKGHSHVYWYRQLPEEGLKFMVYLQKENIIDESGMPKERFSAEFPKEGPSILRIQQVVRGDSAAYFCASSPPDRGQHTFGSGTRLTVV.

The chain couples TRBV28 to TRBJ2-7; no firm D call. The CDR3 loop spans 15 amino acids. With 6 bases removed from V and 0 bases from J, the gap between germline ends came to 15 bases. Germline CDR1 MDHEN, CDR2 SYDVKM. Here the CDR3 DNA reads TGTGCCAGCAGGCCCTCGGTAGTGCTCTCCTACGAGCAGTACTTC. Protein: CASRPSVVLSYEQYF.

The chain employs TRBV20-1 and TRBJ1-2; TRBD1 might be the D (6 bases). The CDR3 contains 16 residues. V shed 3 bases and J shed 3 bases, with 20 bases lying between them. Looked up from germline, CDR1 is DFQATT and CDR2 is SNEGSKA (reference sequence). As DNA, the CDR3 is TGCAGTGCTAGTCAGACCTGGGGGGGCGCTGACTATGGCTACACCTTC. Its protein is CSASQTWGGADYGYTF.

The chain is built from TRBV9 and TRBJ1-6; no definite D call. Germline CDR1 reads SGDLS; CDR2 reads YYNGEE. The length of the CDR3 is 16 residues. V was shortened by 5 bases and J by 6 bases, with 18 bases between the two germline ends. The CDR3 loop reads CASSGQTLLSNSPLHF. The CDR3 region has the DNA TGTGCCAGCAGTGGCCAAACGTTGCTCTCTAATTCACCCCTCCACTTT.

In its sample, this clone was seen a few times. V usage is TRBV6-5 and J usage is TRBJ1-2; 9 bases fit TRBD1. The CDR3 has 13 amino acids. Looked up from germline, CDR1 is MNHEY and CDR2 is SVGAGI. The V segment lost 7 bases and the J segment 8 bases; nucleotides outside the gene matches: 8. DNA for the CDR3: TGTGCCAGCAACGACAGGGGGTATGGCGGCTACACCTTC. It encodes CASNDRGYGGYTF.

There are a few counts of this clone. V usage is TRBV7-9 and J usage is TRBJ1-1; TRBD1 matches 8 bases. Germline loops: CDR1 SEHNR, CDR2 FQNEAQ (reference sequence). V lost 1 base and J lost 1; bases outside the gene matches: 2. The CDR3 has 15 residues. CDR3 region: CASSLGQGANTEAFF. The CDR3 nucleotides are TGTGCCAGCAGCTTAGGTCAGGGGGCGAACACTGAAGCTTTCTTT.

The rearrangement uses TRBV6-2 or TRBV6-3 and TRBJ2-3; TRBD2 is a possible D gene (6 bases). Germline lookup yields CDR1 MNHEY and CDR2 SVGEGT. This CDR3 is 12 amino acids long. With 6 bases removed from V and 7 bases from J, the gap between germline ends came to 11 bases. CDR3 in DNA: TGTGCCAGCAGCCGGGACTTTAATACGCAGTATTTT. Protein: CASSRDFNTQYF.

The V and J genes are TRBV3-1 (or the pseudogene TRBV3-2) and TRBJ2-1, with D tentatively TRBD2 (6 bases). V lost 2 bases to trimming and J lost 9 bases, with 14 bases between them. Germline assignment: CDR1 LGHDT and CDR2 YNNKEL (reference sequence). The CDR3 contains 14 residues. The CDR3 loop reads CASSQTWTGSEQFF. The CDR3 DNA follows: TGTGCCAGCAGCCAAACGTGGACCGGGAGTGAGCAGTTCTTC.

The chain employs TRBV28 and TRBJ2-3, with TRBD2 matching over 10 bases. The germline gives CDR1 MDHEN, CDR2 SYDVKM. CDR3 length: 20 residues. Trimming at V came to 3 bases and at J to 4 bases, leaving 19 bases not matched to a gene. For the CDR3, the DNA is TGTGCCAGCAGTTTCATTAGATGGACTAGCGGTCTTATCCCGCCAGATACGCAGTATTTT. It translates to CASSFIRWTSGLIPPDTQYF.

V gene TRBV5-5 combines with J gene TRBJ2-7; 10 bases align to TRBD1. CDR1 is SGHKS and CDR2 is YYEKEE in the germline V gene (reference sequence). CDR3 length equals 15 residues. Trimming cost V 2 bases and J 4 bases; bases outside gene matches: 6. CDR3 sequence reads: CASSFKGQGTYEQYF. CDR3 nucleotide sequence: TGTGCCAGCAGCTTCAAGGGACAGGGGACATACGAGCAGTACTTC.

This clone has a single count. The chain couples TRBV4-3 to TRBJ2-7; perhaps TRBD1 as D (5 bases). Trimming left V 1 base short and J 4 bases short, with 11 bases between. Per the germline V gene, CDR1 is LGHNA and CDR2 is YSLEER. This CDR3 spans 14 amino acids. The CDR3 loop reads CASSQVPRDYEQYF. The CDR3 DNA reads as TGCGCCAGCAGCCAAGTCCCCAGGGATTACGAGCAGTACTTC.

The chain joins TRBV4-1 to TRBJ2-3; 7 nucleotides line up with TRBD2. V lost 4 bases to trimming and J lost 1 base; unmatched junction nucleotides: 8. The germline V gene has CDR1 MGHRA and CDR2 YSYEKL. The CDR3 has 16 residues. The CDR3 region has the DNA TGCGCCAGCAGCCTAACTCCTGCGGGGGGCACAGATACGCAGTATTTT. Translation gives CASSLTPAGGTDTQYF.

V is TRBV5-4 and J is TRBJ1-2; D possibly corresponds to TRBD1 (5 bases). This CDR3 region has 14 residues. Looked up from germline, CDR1 is SGHNT and CDR2 is YYREEE (reference sequence). V was cut by 3 bases and J by 4 bases, with 13 bases left in between. CDR3 protein: CASSSSWGGYGYTF. Here the CDR3 DNA reads TGTGCCAGCAGCTCCTCGTGGGGGGGCTATGGCTACACCTTC.

The chain links TRBV9 to TRBJ2-1; maybe TRBD2 (6 bases). The CDR3 sequence is 15 residues long. Germline-derived CDR1 and CDR2 are SGDLS and YYNGEE. V was trimmed by 3 bases and J by 4 bases, leaving 14 bases between them. CDR3 loop: CASSEAGTPYNEQFF. Written as DNA, the CDR3 is TGTGCCAGCAGCGAGGCGGGGACTCCATACAATGAGCAGTTCTTC.

This sequence joins TRBV30 and TRBJ1-6; D is uncertain. Germline CDR1 and CDR2: GTSNPN and SVGIG (reference sequence). This CDR3 has 14 amino acids. Trimming removed 0 bases from V and 6 bases from J, with 9 bases in between. The DNA of the CDR3 is TGTGCCTGGAGTGTACAAGTCTCTAATTCACCCCTCCACTTT. It yields the protein CAWSVQVSNSPLHF. Using reference TRBV30 and TRBJ1-6 for the parts outside the CDR3, the full variable domain is SQTIHQWPATLVQPVGSPLSLECTVEGTSNPNLYWYRQAAGRGLQLLFYSVGIGQISSEVPQNLSASRPQDRQFILSSKKLLLSDSGFYLCAWSVQVSNSPLHFGNGTRLTVT.

The V call is TRBV7-3, the J call TRBJ2-2, with 9 bases fitting TRBD2. Germline CDR1 is SGHTA and CDR2 is FQGTGA. J was trimmed by 4 bases and V by 4 bases; bases with no gene match: 16. The CDR3 is 19 residues long. The CDR3: CASSSNRTGGLALTGELFF. In nucleotides, the CDR3 is TGTGCCAGCAGCTCCAACCGGACGGGGGGACTAGCTCTCACCGGGGAGCTGTTTTTT. Full variable domain (missing parts from reference TRBV7-3 and TRBJ2-2): GAGVSQTPSNKVTEKGKYVELRCDPISGHTALYWYRQSLGQGPEFLIYFQGTGAADDSGLPNDRFFAVRPEGSVSTLKIQRTERGDSAVYLCASSSNRTGGLALTGELFFGEGSRLTVL.

The rearrangement uses TRBV3-1 (or the pseudogene TRBV3-2) and TRBJ2-7; weak D call: TRBD1 (5 bases). Germline CDR1 is LGHDT and CDR2 is YNNKEL (reference sequence). The CDR3 runs 15 residues. V lost 1 base, J lost 4 bases, and 14 bases lay in between. CDR3 sequence reads: CASSQGAGWQYEQYF. CDR3 sequence (DNA): TGTGCCAGCAGCCAAGGGGCAGGGTGGCAATACGAGCAGTACTTC.

The chain recombines TRBV11-2 with TRBJ2-1, with D maybe TRBD2 (6 bases). From germline, CDR1 is SGHAT and CDR2 FQNNGV. The CDR3 has 15 residues. Between the trimmed V and J ends, which lost 0 bases and 6 bases, there was a span of 12 bases. The DNA for the CDR3 is TGTGCCAGCAGCTTAGAACTCCTAGCGATCAATGAGCAGTTCTTC. It codes for CASSLELLAINEQFF.

The chain is built from TRBV7-3 and TRBJ1-2; the D gene is possibly TRBD1 (5 bases). This CDR3 region has 13 residues. CDR1 and CDR2 (germline): SGHTA, FQGTGA. Trimming removed 5 bases at V and 7 bases at J, with 14 bases between. The CDR3 DNA reads TGTGCCAGCAGCCCCGGGGGGTTGGCTGGCTACACCTTC. Protein: CASSPGGLAGYTF.

This chain links TRBV30 with TRBJ1-5; the D gene is possibly TRBD1 (6 bases). The CDR3 runs 13 residues. Trimming left V 3 bases short and J 4 bases short, with 10 bases between. In germline, CDR1 is GTSNPN, CDR2 SVGIG (reference sequence). CDR3 amino acids: CAWRGGWNQPQHF. The CDR3 DNA is TGTGCCTGGAGAGGGGGATGGAATCAGCCCCAGCATTTT.

The chain employs TRBV7-3 and TRBJ2-1, with 11 bases that match TRBD2. CDR3 size: 18 residues. V was pared by 5 bases and J by 1 base, with 10 bases of the junction left unmatched. CDR1 and CDR2 from the germline V gene are SGHTA and FQGTGA. The CDR3 loop is CASSVRTSGRGSYNEQFF. The CDR3 DNA sequence: TGTGCCAGCAGCGTGCGAACTAGCGGGAGAGGTTCCTACAATGAGCAGTTCTTC.

The sample holds one count of this clone. This sequence joins TRBV28 and TRBJ2-7; no clear D gene. V shed 6 bases and J shed 2 bases, with 11 bases lying between them. This CDR3 is built from 13 residues. Germline V gene lookup returns CDR1 MDHEN and CDR2 SYDVKM. The CDR3 DNA sequence: TGTGCCAGCAGCGGCGGAAGTGCCTACGAGCAGTACTTC. This encodes CASSGGSAYEQYF.

J is TRBJ2-7 and V is TRBV18, with D uncertain. In germline, CDR1 is KGHSH, CDR2 LQKENI. V was shortened by 6 bases and J by 0 bases, with 6 bases between the two germline ends. This CDR3 region has 12 residues. CDR3 loop: CASSESSYEQYF. In DNA form, the CDR3 reads TGTGCCAGCTCGGAGAGCTCCTACGAGCAGTACTTC.

A few counts support this clone. This chain joins TRBV27 and TRBJ1-2, with D possibly being TRBD1 (6 bases). With 2 bases removed from V and 6 bases from J, the gap between germline ends came to 16 bases. The V gene's germline CDR1 is MNHEY and CDR2 SMNVEV (reference sequence). The CDR3 length is 15 residues. In DNA, the CDR3 is TGTGCCAGCAGTTTAATCGGGGGGCGCTTGGATGGCTACACCTTC. The encoded protein is CASSLIGGRLDGYTF.

V gene TRBV28 combines with J gene TRBJ2-1, with D perhaps TRBD2 (6 bases). Germline CDR1 reads MDHEN; CDR2 reads SYDVKM. V lost 8 bases and J lost 6, with 23 bases in between. The CDR3 is made up of 16 amino acids. The CDR3 protein is CASGGASAPYRNEQFF. The CDR3 DNA reads TGTGCCAGCGGTGGGGCTAGCGCTCCCTATCGCAATGAGCAGTTCTTC.

A remark on this clone: Other DNA sequences in the same sample also yield this CDR3. The CDR3 bases are TGTGCCAGCAGTGAAGGGACTAGCGGGTCCTACGAGCAGTACTTC. It specifies CASSEGTSGSYEQYF. V gene TRBV6-1 combines with J gene TRBJ2-7; 11 nucleotides agree with TRBD2. V trimming: 1 base; J trimming: 1 base; junction bases outside the gene matches: 0. The CDR3 length is 15 residues. Germline CDR1 and CDR2: MNHNS and SASEGT.

In this sample, this clone turned up once. The chain couples TRBV10-3 to TRBJ2-5; 16 bases line up with TRBD2. The CDR3 loop spans 16 amino acids. Germline-derived CDR1 and CDR2 are ENHRY and SYGVKD. V lost 5 bases to trimming and J lost 4 bases; unmatched junction nucleotides: 4. The CDR3 loop reads CAISSGLAGGRETQYF. CDR3 DNA sequence: TGTGCCATCAGTTCGGGACTAGCGGGAGGGAGAGAGACCCAGTACTTC.

V usage is TRBV5-1 and J usage is TRBJ2-1; possible D gene TRBD1, 5 bases. The CDR3 runs to 13 residues. The germline CDR1 and CDR2 sequences are SGHRS and YFSETQ. Trimming removed 4 bases from V and 10 bases from J, with 15 bases in between. The CDR3 is CASSLTTHREQFF. CDR3 nucleotides: TGCGCCAGCAGCCTAACGACTCACAGGGAGCAGTTCTTC.

The chain employs TRBV14 and TRBJ2-3; 8 bases fit TRBD2. This CDR3 comprises 12 residues. Trimming cost V 3 bases and J 8 bases; bases outside gene matches: 1. Germline V CDR1 and CDR2: SGHDN, FVKESK. For the CDR3, the DNA is TGTGCCAGCAGCCAGGGACTAGTTACGCAGTATTTT. It encodes CASSQGLVTQYF. The full variable domain, with the rest looked up from reference TRBV14 and TRBJ2-3, is EAGVTQFPSHSVIEKGQTVTLRCDPISGHDNLYWYRRVMGKEIKFLLHFVKESKQDESGMPNNRFLAERTGGTYSTLKVQPAELEDSGVYFCASSQGLVTQYFGPGTRLTVL.

The table lists this clone with a count of one. V is TRBV7-8 and J is TRBJ2-6; D call uncertain. V gave up 5 bases and J gave up 4 bases, with 12 bases separating them. This CDR3 comprises 15 residues. Germline V gene data show CDR1 as SGHVS and CDR2 as FQNEAQ. The CDR3 DNA sequence: TGTGCCAGCAGCCCACGGAGTGCAGGGGCCAACGTCCTGACTTTC. This gives the protein CASSPRSAGANVLTF. Using reference TRBV7-8 and TRBJ2-6 for the parts outside the CDR3, the full variable domain is GAGVSQSPRYKVAKRGQDVALRCDPISGHVSLFWYQQALGQGPEFLTYFQNEAQLDKSGLPSDRFFAERPEGSVSTLKIQRTQQEDSAVYLCASSPRSAGANVLTFGAGSRLTVL.